This T cell receptor (beta chain) was obtained from a study of metastatic and nonmetastatic thyroid tumors. Study at large: Repertoire comparison spanned blood and tumor or nodule tissue of malignant and benign thyroid patients.

J gave up 4 bases and V 6 bases, and 4 bases lay outside the gene matches. CDR1 is MNHNS and CDR2 is SASEGT in the germline V gene. The CDR3 spans 15 residues. Authors' data handling: A classifier of distant metastasis in papillary thyroid cancer was built from CDR3 differences (across clinicopathological groups). TCRdb re-analyzed the PCR reads using MiXCR. The V and J calls shown here were made by TCRdb, not taken from the authors' results. The sample shows tens of thousands of clones, roughly 20% of them seen only once. Ahead of thyroid surgery, no patient had received treatment of any kind. A remark on this clone: What it binds is unknown.

Whole-study findings and limits: Across blood and tumor, TCR beta diversity in malignant thyroid tumors was reportedly significantly higher than in benign nodules.

The clonotype originates from a female donor with papillary thyroid cancer or a benign thyroid nodule (not recorded which). Some clones in this sample may be carry-over from other donors' samples. The chain combines TRBV6-1 with TRBJ2-1, with TRBD2 matching 12 bases. Sequencing used blood. CDR3 nucleotides: TGTGCCAGCAGCCCGGGACTAGCGGGTTACAATGAGCAGTTCTTC. This translates into CASSPGLAGYNEQFF.